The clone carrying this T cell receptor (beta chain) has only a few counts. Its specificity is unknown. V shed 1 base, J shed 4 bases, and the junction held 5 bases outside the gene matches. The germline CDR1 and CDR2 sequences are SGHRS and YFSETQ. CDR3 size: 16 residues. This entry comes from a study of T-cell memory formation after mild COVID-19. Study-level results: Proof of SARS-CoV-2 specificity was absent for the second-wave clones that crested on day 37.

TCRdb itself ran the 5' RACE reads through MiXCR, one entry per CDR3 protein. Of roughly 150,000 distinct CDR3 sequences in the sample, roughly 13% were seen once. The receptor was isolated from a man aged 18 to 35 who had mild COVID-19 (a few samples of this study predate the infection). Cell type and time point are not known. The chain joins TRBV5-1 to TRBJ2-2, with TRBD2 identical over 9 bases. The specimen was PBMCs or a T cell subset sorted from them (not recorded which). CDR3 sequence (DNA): TGCGCCAGCAGCTTGACCGAGCGGGGGGTCACCGGGGAGCTGTTTTTT. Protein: CASSLTERGVTGELFF.